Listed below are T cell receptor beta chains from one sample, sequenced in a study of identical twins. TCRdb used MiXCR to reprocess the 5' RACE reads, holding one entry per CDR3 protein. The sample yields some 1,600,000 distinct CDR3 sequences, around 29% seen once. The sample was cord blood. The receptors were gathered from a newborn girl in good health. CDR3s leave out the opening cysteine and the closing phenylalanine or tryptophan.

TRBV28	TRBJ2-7	AVAGRTGTSGSYEQY
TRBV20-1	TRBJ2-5	SANVAQETQY
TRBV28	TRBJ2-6	ASRGAGSGANVLT
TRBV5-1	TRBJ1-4	ASSLGKTNEKLF
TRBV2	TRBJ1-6	ASSSSRGSLNSPLH
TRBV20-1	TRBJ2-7	SADPGGQGPYEQY
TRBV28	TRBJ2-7	ASKGGGGNEQY
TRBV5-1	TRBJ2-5	ASSSGLAPQY
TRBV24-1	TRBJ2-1	ATSDSPGLAGAYEQF
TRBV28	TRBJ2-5	ASSLAGAVNQETQY
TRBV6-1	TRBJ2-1	ASSEGRQVFNEQF
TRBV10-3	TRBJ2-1	AISESLAVEQF
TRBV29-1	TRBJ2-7	SVLAGLSYEQY
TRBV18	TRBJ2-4	ASSPGTSREQY
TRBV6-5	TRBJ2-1	ARPLALLPYNEQF
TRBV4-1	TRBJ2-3	ASSQDPAEEFTQY
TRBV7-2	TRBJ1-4	ASSQDRGHEKLF
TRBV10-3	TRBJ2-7	AISEGKTYEQY
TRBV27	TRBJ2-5	ASSLTRFQETQY
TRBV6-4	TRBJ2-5	ASRQSRGETQY
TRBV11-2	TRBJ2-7	ASTLAGYEQY
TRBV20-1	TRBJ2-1	SAPARKGSGPYNEQF
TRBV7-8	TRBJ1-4	ASSAPGTGNEKLF
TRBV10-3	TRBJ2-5	AISETSSGNNEQY
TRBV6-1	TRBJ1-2	ASDQQKGHGGYT
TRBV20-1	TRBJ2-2	SARAERMNTGELF